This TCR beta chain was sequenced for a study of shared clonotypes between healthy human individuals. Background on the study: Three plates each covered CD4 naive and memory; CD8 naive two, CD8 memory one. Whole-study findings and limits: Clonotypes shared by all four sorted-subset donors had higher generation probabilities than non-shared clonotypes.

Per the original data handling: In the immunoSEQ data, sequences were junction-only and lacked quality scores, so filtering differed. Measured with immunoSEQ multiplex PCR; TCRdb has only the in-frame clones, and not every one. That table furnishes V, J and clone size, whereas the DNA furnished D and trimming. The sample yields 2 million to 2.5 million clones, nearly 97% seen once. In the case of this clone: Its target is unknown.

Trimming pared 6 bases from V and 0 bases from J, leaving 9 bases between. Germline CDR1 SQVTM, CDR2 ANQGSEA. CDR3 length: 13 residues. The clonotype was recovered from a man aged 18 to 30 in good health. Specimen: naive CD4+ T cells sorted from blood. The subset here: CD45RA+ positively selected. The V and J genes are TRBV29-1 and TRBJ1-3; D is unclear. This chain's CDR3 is CSVRPGSGNTIYF. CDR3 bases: TGCAGCGTCCGACCGGGCTCTGGAAACACCATATATTTT. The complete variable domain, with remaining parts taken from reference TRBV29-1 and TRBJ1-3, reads SAVISQKPSRDICQRGTSLTIQCQVDSQVTMMFWYRQQPGQSLTLIATANQGSEATYESGFVIDKFPISRPNLTFSTLTVSNMSPEDSSIYLCSVRPGSGNTIYFGEGSWLTVV.